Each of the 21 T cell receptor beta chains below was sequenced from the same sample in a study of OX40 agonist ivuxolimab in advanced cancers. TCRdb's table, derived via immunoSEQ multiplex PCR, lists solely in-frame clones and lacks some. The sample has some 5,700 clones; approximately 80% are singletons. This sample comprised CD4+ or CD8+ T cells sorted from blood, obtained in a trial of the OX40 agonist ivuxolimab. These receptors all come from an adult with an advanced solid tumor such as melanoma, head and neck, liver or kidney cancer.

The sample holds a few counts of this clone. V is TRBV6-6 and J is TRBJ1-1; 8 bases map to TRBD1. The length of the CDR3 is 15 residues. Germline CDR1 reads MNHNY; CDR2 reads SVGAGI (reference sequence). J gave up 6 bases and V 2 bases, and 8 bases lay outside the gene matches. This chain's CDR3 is CASSYVDRESAEAFF. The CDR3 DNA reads TGTGCCAGCAGTTACGTGGACAGGGAGAGCGCTGAAGCTTTCTTT.

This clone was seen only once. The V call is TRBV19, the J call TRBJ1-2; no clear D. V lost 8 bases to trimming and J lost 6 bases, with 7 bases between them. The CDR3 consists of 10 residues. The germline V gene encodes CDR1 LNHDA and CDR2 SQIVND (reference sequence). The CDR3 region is CASAKDGYTF. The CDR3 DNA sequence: TGTGCCAGTGCCAAGGATGGCTACACCTTC.

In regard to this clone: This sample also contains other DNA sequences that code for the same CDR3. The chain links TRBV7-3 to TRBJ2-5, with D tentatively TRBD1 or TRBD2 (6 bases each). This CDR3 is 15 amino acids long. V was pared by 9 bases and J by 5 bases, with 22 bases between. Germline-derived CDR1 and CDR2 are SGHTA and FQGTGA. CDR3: CASSPSLAGGETQYF. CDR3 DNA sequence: TGTGCCAGTAGCCCCTCGCTAGCCGGGGGCGAGACCCAGTACTTC.

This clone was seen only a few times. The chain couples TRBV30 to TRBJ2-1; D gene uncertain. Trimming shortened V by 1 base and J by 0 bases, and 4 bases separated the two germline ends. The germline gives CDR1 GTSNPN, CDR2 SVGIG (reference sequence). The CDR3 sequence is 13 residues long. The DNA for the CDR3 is TGTGCCTGGAGTGGGGGCTCCTACAATGAGCAGTTCTTC. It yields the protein CAWSGGSYNEQFF.

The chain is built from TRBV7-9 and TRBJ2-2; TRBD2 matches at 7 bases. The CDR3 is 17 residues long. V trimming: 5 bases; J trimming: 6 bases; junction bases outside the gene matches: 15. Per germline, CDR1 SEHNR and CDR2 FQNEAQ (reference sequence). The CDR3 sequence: CASSDAFGLGTAGELFF. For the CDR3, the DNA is TGTGCCAGCAGCGACGCATTCGGACTAGGAACGGCCGGGGAGCTGTTTTTT.

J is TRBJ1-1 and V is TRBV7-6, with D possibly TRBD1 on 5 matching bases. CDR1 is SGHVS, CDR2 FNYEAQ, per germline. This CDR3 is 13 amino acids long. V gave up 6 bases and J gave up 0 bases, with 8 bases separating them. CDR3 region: CASSSGVNTEAFF. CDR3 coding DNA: TGTGCCAGCAGTTCGGGGGTGAACACTGAAGCTTTCTTT.

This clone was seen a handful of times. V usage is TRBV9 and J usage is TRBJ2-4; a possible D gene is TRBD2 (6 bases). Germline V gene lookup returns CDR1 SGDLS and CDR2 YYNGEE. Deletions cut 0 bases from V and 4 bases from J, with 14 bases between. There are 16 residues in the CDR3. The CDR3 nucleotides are TGTGCCAGCAGCGTAGGGGTTGAGGGGACTAAAAACATTCAGTACTTC. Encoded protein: CASSVGVEGTKNIQYF.

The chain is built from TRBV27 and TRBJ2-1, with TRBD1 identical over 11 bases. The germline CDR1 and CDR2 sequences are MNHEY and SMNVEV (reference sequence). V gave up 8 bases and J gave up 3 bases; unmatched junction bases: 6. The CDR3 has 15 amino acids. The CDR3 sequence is CASGSGTGGYNEQFF. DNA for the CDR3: TGTGCCAGCGGGTCCGGGACAGGGGGCTACAATGAGCAGTTCTTC.

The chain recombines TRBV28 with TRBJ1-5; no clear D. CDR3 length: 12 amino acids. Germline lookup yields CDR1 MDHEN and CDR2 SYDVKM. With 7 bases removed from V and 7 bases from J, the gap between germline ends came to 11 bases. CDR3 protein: CASNPAGQPQHF. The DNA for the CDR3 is TGTGCCAGCAACCCTGCGGGGCAGCCCCAGCATTTT.

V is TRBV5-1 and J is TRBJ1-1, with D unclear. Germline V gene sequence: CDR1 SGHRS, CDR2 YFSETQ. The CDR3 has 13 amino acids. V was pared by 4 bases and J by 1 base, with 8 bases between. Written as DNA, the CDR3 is TGCGCCAGCAGCCCGCCAGCGAACACTGAAGCTTTCTTT. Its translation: CASSPPANTEAFF.

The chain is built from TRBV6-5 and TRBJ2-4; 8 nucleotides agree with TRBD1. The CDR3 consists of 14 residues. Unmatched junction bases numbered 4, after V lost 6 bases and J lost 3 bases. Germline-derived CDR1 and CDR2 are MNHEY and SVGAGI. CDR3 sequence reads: CASSPTGVKNIQYF. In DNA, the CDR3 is TGTGCCAGCAGCCCGACAGGGGTCAAAAACATTCAGTACTTC.

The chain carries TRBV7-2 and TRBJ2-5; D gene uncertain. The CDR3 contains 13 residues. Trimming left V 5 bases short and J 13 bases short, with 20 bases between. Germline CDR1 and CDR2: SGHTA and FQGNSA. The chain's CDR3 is CASSPPGPPRGYF. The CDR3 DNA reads TGTGCCAGCAGCCCCCCCGGGCCTCCACGCGGGTACTTC.

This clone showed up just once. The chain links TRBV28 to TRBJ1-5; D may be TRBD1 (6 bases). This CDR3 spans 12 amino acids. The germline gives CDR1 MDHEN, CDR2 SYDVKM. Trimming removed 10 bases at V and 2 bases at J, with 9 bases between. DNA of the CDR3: TGTGCCACAGGGGCGGGCAATCAGCCCCAGCATTTT. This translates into CATGAGNQPQHF.

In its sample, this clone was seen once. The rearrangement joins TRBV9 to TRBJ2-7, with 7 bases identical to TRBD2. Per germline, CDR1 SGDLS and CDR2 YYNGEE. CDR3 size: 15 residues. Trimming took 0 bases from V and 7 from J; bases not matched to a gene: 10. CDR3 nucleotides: TGTGCCAGCAGCGTAGCTAGCGCAACGGGGGGAGAGCAGTACTTC. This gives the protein CASSVASATGGEQYF.

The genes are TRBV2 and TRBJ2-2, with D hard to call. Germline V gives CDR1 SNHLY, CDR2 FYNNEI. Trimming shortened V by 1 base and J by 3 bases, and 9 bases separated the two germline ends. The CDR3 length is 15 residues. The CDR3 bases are TGTGCCAGCAGTGAAGAGGCGGCCTACACCGGGGAGCTGTTTTTT. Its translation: CASSEEAAYTGELFF.

CDR3 residues: CASSQVMGVITEAFF. DNA of the CDR3: TGCGCCAGCAGCCAAGTTATGGGGGTTATCACTGAAGCTTTCTTT. The chain is built from TRBV4-1 and TRBJ1-1; possible D gene TRBD1, 5 bases. Per the germline V gene, CDR1 is MGHRA and CDR2 is YSYEKL. Between the trimmed V and J ends, which lost 1 base and 4 bases, there was a span of 13 bases. The CDR3 is 15 amino acids.

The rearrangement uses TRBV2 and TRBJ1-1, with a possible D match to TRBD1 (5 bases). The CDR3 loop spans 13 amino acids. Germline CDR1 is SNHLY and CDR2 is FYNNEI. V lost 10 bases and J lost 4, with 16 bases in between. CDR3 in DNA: TGTGCCACCTCGTGGGGTAGGGGCACTGAAGCTTTCTTT. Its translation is CATSWGRGTEAFF.

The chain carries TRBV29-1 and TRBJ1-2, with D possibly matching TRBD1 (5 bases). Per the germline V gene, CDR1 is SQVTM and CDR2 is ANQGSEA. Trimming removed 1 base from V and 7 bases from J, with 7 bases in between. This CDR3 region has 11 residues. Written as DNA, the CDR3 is TGCAGCGTTGAAGGAGGGGCTGGCTACACCTTC. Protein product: CSVEGGAGYTF.

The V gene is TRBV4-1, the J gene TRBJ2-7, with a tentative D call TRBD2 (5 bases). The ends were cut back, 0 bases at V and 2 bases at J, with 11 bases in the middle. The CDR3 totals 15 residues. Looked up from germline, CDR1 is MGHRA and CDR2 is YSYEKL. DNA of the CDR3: TGCGCCAGCAGCCAAGAGAGGGCAGGACCCTACGAGCAGTACTTC. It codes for CASSQERAGPYEQYF.

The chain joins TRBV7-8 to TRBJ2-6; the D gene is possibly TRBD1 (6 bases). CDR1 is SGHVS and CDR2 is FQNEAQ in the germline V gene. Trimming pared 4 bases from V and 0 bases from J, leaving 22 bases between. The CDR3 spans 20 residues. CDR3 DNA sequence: TGTGCCAGCAGCTGGGTCCGGGACATTAGTTACCCCTCTGGGGCCAACGTCCTGACTTTC. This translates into CASSWVRDISYPSGANVLTF.

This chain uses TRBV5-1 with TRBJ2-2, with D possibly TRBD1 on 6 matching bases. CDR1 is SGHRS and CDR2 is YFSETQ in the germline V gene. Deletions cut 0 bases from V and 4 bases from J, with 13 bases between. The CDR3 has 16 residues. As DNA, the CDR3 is TGCGCCAGCAGCTTGGAGTGGGGGCCCCGCACCGGGGAGCTGTTTTTT. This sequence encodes CASSLEWGPRTGELFF.